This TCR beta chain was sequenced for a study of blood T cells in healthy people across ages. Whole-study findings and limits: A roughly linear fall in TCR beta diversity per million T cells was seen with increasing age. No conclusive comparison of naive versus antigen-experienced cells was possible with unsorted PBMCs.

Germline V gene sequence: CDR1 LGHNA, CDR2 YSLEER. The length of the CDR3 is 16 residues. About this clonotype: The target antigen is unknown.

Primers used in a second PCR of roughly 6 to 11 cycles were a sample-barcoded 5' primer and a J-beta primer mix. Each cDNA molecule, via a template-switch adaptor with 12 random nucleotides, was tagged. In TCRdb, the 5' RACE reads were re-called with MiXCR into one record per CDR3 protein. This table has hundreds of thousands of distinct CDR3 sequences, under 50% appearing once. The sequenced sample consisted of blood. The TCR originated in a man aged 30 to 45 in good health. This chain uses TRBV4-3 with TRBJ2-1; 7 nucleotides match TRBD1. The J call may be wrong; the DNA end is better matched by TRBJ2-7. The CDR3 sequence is CASSQDQTGIYNEQYF. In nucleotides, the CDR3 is TGCGCCAGCAGCCAAGATCAGACAGGGATCTACAATGAGCAGTACTTC.